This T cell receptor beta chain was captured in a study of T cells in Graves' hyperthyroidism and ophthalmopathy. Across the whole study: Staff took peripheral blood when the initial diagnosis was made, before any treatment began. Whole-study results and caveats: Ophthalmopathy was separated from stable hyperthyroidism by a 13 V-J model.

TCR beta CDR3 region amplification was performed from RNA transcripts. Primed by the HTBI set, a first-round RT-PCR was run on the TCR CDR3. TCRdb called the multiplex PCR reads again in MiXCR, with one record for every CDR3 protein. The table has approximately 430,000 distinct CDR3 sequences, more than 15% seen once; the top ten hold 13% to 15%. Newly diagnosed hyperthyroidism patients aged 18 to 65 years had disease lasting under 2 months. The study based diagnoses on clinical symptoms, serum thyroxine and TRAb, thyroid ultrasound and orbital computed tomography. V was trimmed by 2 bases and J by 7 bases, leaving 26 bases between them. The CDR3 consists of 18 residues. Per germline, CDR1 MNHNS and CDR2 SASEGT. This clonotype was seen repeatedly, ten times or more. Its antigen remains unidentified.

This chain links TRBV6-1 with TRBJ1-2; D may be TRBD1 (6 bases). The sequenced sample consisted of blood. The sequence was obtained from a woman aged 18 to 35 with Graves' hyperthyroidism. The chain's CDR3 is CASSETPVGTGSMRGYTF. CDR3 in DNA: TGTGCCAGCAGTGAAACCCCCGTAGGAACAGGGTCGATGCGTGGCTACACCTTC.